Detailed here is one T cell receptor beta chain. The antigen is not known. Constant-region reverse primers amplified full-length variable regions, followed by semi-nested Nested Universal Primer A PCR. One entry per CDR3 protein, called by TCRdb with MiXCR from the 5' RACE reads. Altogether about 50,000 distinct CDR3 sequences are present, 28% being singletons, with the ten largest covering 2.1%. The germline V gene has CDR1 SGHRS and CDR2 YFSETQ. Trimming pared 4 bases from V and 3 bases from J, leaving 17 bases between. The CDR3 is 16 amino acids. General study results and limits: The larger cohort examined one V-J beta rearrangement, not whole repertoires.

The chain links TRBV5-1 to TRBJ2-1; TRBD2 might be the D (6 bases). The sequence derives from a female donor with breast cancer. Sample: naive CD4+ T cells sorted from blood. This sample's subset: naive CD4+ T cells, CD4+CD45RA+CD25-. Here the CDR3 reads CASSGSGWRGYNEQFF. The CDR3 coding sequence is TGCGCCAGCAGCGGCAGTGGTTGGCGGGGCTACAATGAGCAGTTCTTC. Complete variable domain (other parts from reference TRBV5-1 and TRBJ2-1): KAGVTQTPRYLIKTRGQQVTLSCSPISGHRSVSWYQQTPGQGLQFLFEYFSETQRNKGNFPGRFSGRQFSNSRSEMNVSTLELGDSALYLCASSGSGWRGYNEQFFGPGTRLTVL.